This T cell receptor beta chain was retrieved from a study of OX40 agonist ivuxolimab in advanced cancers. CDR3 size: 14 residues. The V gene lost 2 bases and the J gene lost 8 bases, with 15 bases spanning the gap. From germline, CDR1 is MGHDK and CDR2 SYGVNS. TCRdb's table, derived via immunoSEQ multiplex PCR, lists solely in-frame clones and lacks some. The repertoire includes tens of thousands of clones, 80% to 90% of them detected once, and under 2.5% sits in the top ten. The chain employs TRBV25-1 and TRBJ1-2; a weak D match, TRBD1 (6 bases). The sample consisted of CD4+ or CD8+ T cells sorted from blood, taken in a trial of the OX40 agonist ivuxolimab. This TCR was sampled from an adult with an advanced solid tumor such as melanoma, head and neck, liver or kidney cancer. The DNA of the CDR3 is TGTGCCAGCAGTGAACAACGCAGGGGAGAGGGCTACACCTTC. As protein: CASSEQRRGEGYTF.